A single sample is the source of the 21 T cell receptor beta chains below, sequenced in a study of T cells in Graves' hyperthyroidism and ophthalmopathy. RNA transcripts served as the template for amplifying TCR beta CDR3 regions. First-round RT-PCR with HTBI primers amplified the TCR CDR3 region. TCRdb reanalysed the multiplex PCR reads using MiXCR and keeps one entry per CDR3 protein. This table has hundreds of thousands of distinct CDR3 sequences, nearly 20% appearing once. The specimen was blood. Receptors originate from a middle-aged man with Graves' ophthalmopathy.

This clonotype was recorded a few times. The rearrangement joins TRBV27 to TRBJ2-1; 12 positions match TRBD2. The CDR3 runs to 18 residues. From germline, CDR1 is MNHEY and CDR2 SMNVEV (reference sequence). The junction had 16 bases not matched to a gene; V was cut back by 6 bases and J by 7 bases. The CDR3: CASRGTSGPRRRDNEQFF. In DNA form, the CDR3 reads TGTGCCAGCAGGGGGACTAGCGGGCCCCGGCGAAGAGATAATGAGCAGTTCTTC.

This clonotype was counted many times. CDR3 residues: CASERDMNTEAFF. In DNA form, the CDR3 reads TGTGCCAGCGAAAGGGACATGAACACTGAAGCTTTCTTT. The chain joins TRBV13 to TRBJ1-1; D may be TRBD1 (6 bases). Trimming took 8 bases from V and 0 from J, leaving 10 bases between them. Germline CDR1 and CDR2: PRHDT and FYEKMQ (reference sequence). The CDR3 is 13 amino acids.

This clonotype has at least ten counts. As DNA, the CDR3 is TGCAGTGCTAGATCGGGACAGGGTGAAGAGACCCAGTACTTC. Translating it yields CSARSGQGEETQYF. The gene calls are TRBV20-1 and TRBJ2-5; TRBD1 matches 9 bases. The CDR3 is 14 residues long. Germline lookup yields CDR1 DFQATT and CDR2 SNEGSKA (reference sequence). Trimming at V came to 2 bases and at J to 3 bases, leaving 4 bases not matched to a gene.

This clonotype was observed a few times. The chain recombines TRBV30 with TRBJ2-2, with D unresolved. V was cut by 0 bases and J by 6 bases, with 5 bases left in between. Germline V lookup: CDR1 GTSNPN, CDR2 SVGIG (reference sequence). The CDR3 spans 12 residues. CDR3 coding DNA: TGTGCCTGGAGTGTTGGATCCGGGGAGCTGTTTTTT. Protein: CAWSVGSGELFF.

This clonotype was recorded many times. The rearrangement uses TRBV2 and TRBJ2-1; 8 bases map to TRBD2. CDR3 size: 15 residues. V was clipped by 5 bases and J by 8 bases; unmatched bases: 11. Germline CDR1 and CDR2: SNHLY and FYNNEI. CDR3 nucleotide sequence: TGTGCCAGCAGTCCAGCGGGAGCCTGGTTGGATGAGCAGTTCTTC. Amino acid sequence: CASSPAGAWLDEQFF.

V is TRBV15 and J is TRBJ2-1; D uncertain. Germline CDR1 and CDR2: LNHNV and YYDKDF (reference sequence). Between the trimmed V and J ends, which lost 0 bases and 9 bases, there was a span of 9 bases. The CDR3 has 13 amino acids. CDR3 region: CATSRDPLGEQFF. In DNA form, the CDR3 reads TGTGCCACCAGCAGAGATCCCCTTGGTGAGCAGTTCTTC.

This clonotype was picked up many times. V usage is TRBV18 and J usage is TRBJ2-4, with D unresolved. This CDR3 is 14 amino acids long. Germline CDR1 reads KGHSH; CDR2 reads LQKENI. V was trimmed by 5 bases and J by 5 bases, leaving 13 bases between them. As DNA, the CDR3 is TGTGCCAGCTCAGACCCAGCATTGGAAAACATTCAGTACTTC. It translates to CASSDPALENIQYF.

This clonotype has more than one count but fewer than ten. The chain is built from TRBV18 and TRBJ2-5; D is unclear. Trimming cost V 1 base and J 3 bases, with 12 bases left between them. In germline, CDR1 is KGHSH, CDR2 LQKENI. The CDR3 is made up of 15 amino acids. The CDR3 spells CASSPRYRQKETQYF. The CDR3 bases are TGTGCCAGCTCACCACGGTATAGACAAAAAGAGACCCAGTACTTC.

The V and J genes are TRBV6-2 or TRBV6-3 and TRBJ2-7; D not resolved. The ends were cut back, 2 bases at V and 0 bases at J, with 14 bases in the middle. Per the germline V gene, CDR1 is MNHEY and CDR2 is SVGEGT. The CDR3 covers 16 residues. Written as DNA, the CDR3 is TGTGCCAGCAGTTACGGAGAAACCCACTTCTCCTACGAGCAGTACTTC. This gives the protein CASSYGETHFSYEQYF.

The chain combines TRBV12-3 or TRBV12-4 with TRBJ2-3; D is undetermined. Trimming took 8 bases from V and 2 from J, leaving 5 bases between them. The CDR3 runs to 11 residues. The CDR3 bases are TGTGCCAGCGGCCCCACAGATACGCAGTATTTT. Protein: CASGPTDTQYF.

This clonotype was recorded many times. The rearrangement uses TRBV6-1 and TRBJ2-7; 7 bases are a match to TRBD1. The germline CDR1 and CDR2 sequences are MNHNS and SASEGT. This CDR3 has 12 amino acids. V lost 3 bases and J lost 8; bases outside the gene matches: 4. CDR3 residues: CASSDPGQKQYF. CDR3 in DNA: TGTGCCAGCAGTGATCCGGGACAGAAGCAGTACTTC.

This chain joins TRBV7-2 and TRBJ2-7; no definite D call. The V and J ends lost 1 base and 2 bases respectively, with 15 bases between them. Germline lookup yields CDR1 SGHTA and CDR2 FQGNSA. This CDR3 spans 16 amino acids. In nucleotides, the CDR3 is TGTGCCAGCAGCTTAGACGTGCCGGGCAGTCCCTACGAGCAGTACTTC. Translation: CASSLDVPGSPYEQYF.

This clonotype was recorded many times. V is TRBV12-3 or TRBV12-4 and J is TRBJ2-4, with D uncertain. This CDR3 is built from 12 residues. Trimming removed 7 bases from V and 0 bases from J, with 4 bases in between. CDR3 coding DNA: TGTGCCAGCATGAAAGCCAAAAACATTCAGTACTTC. Translation gives CASMKAKNIQYF.

With regard to this clonotype: A much larger clone lies one base from this, so it may be a read error. The rearrangement links TRBV6-2 or TRBV6-3 to TRBJ2-2; no clear D. The CDR3 contains 16 residues. Trimming cost V 0 bases and J 10 bases, with 18 bases left between them. Germline CDR1 reads MNHEY; CDR2 reads SVGEGT. The CDR3: CASSYSAESQDEELFF. In DNA, the CDR3 is TGTGCCAGCAGTTACTCGGCCGAGTCCCAGGACGAGGAGCTGTTTTTT.

This clonotype was detected ten times or more. The rearrangement joins TRBV20-1 to TRBJ2-7; the D gene is possibly TRBD1 (5 bases). Trimming stripped 5 bases from V and 0 bases from J, with 17 bases between. Germline loops: CDR1 DFQATT, CDR2 SNEGSKA (reference sequence). The CDR3 is 15 amino acids. CDR3 region: CSASPGRTLSYEQYF. CDR3 sequence (DNA): TGCAGTGCTTCCCCAGGGCGCACCCTCTCCTACGAGCAGTACTTC.

The J gene is TRBJ2-5, the V gene TRBV5-1; D may match TRBD1 or TRBD2 (5 bases each). The CDR3 contains 14 residues. CDR1 and CDR2 (germline): SGHRS, YFSETQ. The V end was cut by 0 bases, the J end by 3 bases, with 9 bases between. CDR3 loop: CASSLDGGKETQYF. The CDR3 DNA is TGCGCCAGCAGCTTGGATGGGGGAAAAGAGACCCAGTACTTC.

This clonotype was observed a handful of times. The chain employs TRBV20-1 and TRBJ1-1; possible D gene TRBD1, 5 bases. The germline V gene encodes CDR1 DFQATT and CDR2 SNEGSKA (reference sequence). The CDR3 extends over 12 amino acids. Trimming removed 6 bases from V and 1 base from J, with 9 bases in between. The CDR3 loop reads CSAKTANTEAFF. The CDR3 bases are TGCAGTGCCAAGACAGCGAACACTGAAGCTTTCTTT.

For this clonotype: This may be a read error: a much more frequent sequence differs by one nucleotide. V and J are TRBV28 and TRBJ2-7, with D perhaps TRBD1 (6 bases). In germline, CDR1 is MDHEN, CDR2 SYDVKM. This CDR3 region has 17 residues. Trimming pared 5 bases from V and 2 bases from J, leaving 22 bases between. The CDR3 here is CASSPYTHSTGTYEQYF. DNA of the CDR3: TGTGCCAGCAGTCCCTATACACACAGCACAGGGACCTACGAGCAGTACTTC.

This clonotype has just a few counts. A much larger clone lies a single base off, so this may be a read error. The chain joins TRBV11-2 to TRBJ2-5; tentative D call: TRBD2 (6 bases). Germline V gene lookup returns CDR1 SGHAT and CDR2 FQNNGV. This CDR3 region has 16 residues. V lost 5 bases and J lost 0, with 16 bases in between. The CDR3 nucleotides are TGTGCCAGCAGCCAGCGGGTTGGGCGGAACCAAGAGACCCAGTACTTC. Translated: CASSQRVGRNQETQYF.

V is TRBV5-1 and J is TRBJ1-1; the match to TRBD1 covers 7 bases. J lost 0 bases, V lost 5 bases, and 7 bases had no gene match. Germline values: CDR1 SGHRS, CDR2 YFSETQ. CDR3 size: 15 residues. In nucleotides, the CDR3 is TGCGCCAGCAGACCAGGGGGAGGCTTGAACACTGAAGCTTTCTTT. The encoded protein is CASRPGGGLNTEAFF.

The chain links TRBV3-1 to TRBJ2-5, with TRBD2 identical over 12 bases. V lost 4 bases and J lost 2; bases outside the gene matches: 5. This CDR3 is built from 16 residues. The germline CDR1 and CDR2 sequences are LGHDT and YNNKEL (reference sequence). The CDR3 protein is CASSPWTSGTQETQYF. The CDR3 DNA follows: TGTGCCAGCAGCCCCTGGACTAGCGGGACACAAGAGACCCAGTACTTC.